The rows below give T cell receptor beta chains drawn from one sample of a study of monozygotic twins with inflammatory bowel disease. For each CDR3 protein, TCRdb gives one entry from its re-call of the 5' RACE reads, without DNA. Recorded here are 95,000 to 110,000 distinct CDR3 sequences; the top ten clones represent 1.9%. Sequencing was performed on blood. The source of these receptors is a human donor with ulcerative colitis or Crohn's disease, or a healthy co-twin of an affected twin (not recorded which). The CDR3 runs from the conserved cysteine through the conserved F or W.

v_call	j_call	cdr3_aa
TRBV5-1	TRBJ2-3	CASSYYSTDTQYF
TRBV11-1	TRBJ2-1	CASSPNRDPGGQFF
TRBV6-2/TRBV6-3	TRBJ2-5	CASSSSGSYGETQYF
TRBV4-3	TRBJ2-3	CASSRKLRGQSTDTQYF
TRBV5-1	TRBJ2-2	CASTPKSGTGELFF
TRBV29-1	TRBJ2-2	CSVWTRGNTGELFF
TRBV2	TRBJ2-4	CASSRPEQRNIQYF
TRBV20-1	TRBJ2-1	CSARDPRTGGNEQFF
TRBV12-3/TRBV12-4	TRBJ2-7	CASSYDRPYEQYF
TRBV18	TRBJ2-1	CASSPPTSSKREFF
TRBV7-9	TRBJ2-3	CASSFGGREFGTDTQYF
TRBV5-4	TRBJ2-7	CASSYPAGEAFEQYF
TRBV29-1	TRBJ2-4	CIVVLSAKNIQYF
TRBV4-3	TRBJ2-2	CASSLHFDTGELFF
TRBV7-9	TRBJ2-7	CASSFTGGLYEQYF
TRBV7-2	TRBJ2-7	CASSLVSGFNSYEQYF
TRBV5-6	TRBJ2-6	CASSFRGSGANVLTF
TRBV10-3	TRBJ2-1	CAIRNRDRGLYNEQFF
TRBV5-5	TRBJ2-5	CASSLGGKQETQYF
TRBV29-1	TRBJ2-1	CSVGGAEHGEQFF
TRBV20-1	TRBJ1-3	CSASYSSGNTIYF
TRBV4-3	TRBJ2-3	CASSQGRAGAGDTQYF
TRBV7-9	TRBJ2-4	CASSWAGRVRQNIQYF
TRBV20-1	TRBJ2-1	CSADPAGISYNEQFF
TRBV4-2	TRBJ2-1	CASSQGGSSYNEQFF
TRBV27	TRBJ2-3	CASSLIAEVGTDTQYF
TRBV12-3/TRBV12-4	TRBJ2-7	CASSGGVYEQYF
TRBV7-2	TRBJ1-1	CASSLVFEAFF
TRBV18	TRBJ1-4	CASSPGQTTNEKLFF
TRBV12-3/TRBV12-4	TRBJ2-5	CASSLSNRGTQYF
TRBV29-1	TRBJ1-4	CSVVVRAGVEKLFF
TRBV18	TRBJ2-7	CASSPRQGANEQYF
TRBV10-3	TRBJ2-7	CAISDFQMTYEQYF
TRBV5-1	TRBJ1-2	CASSLAGTGGANYGYTF
TRBV24-1	TRBJ1-5	CATSDLSINQPQHF
TRBV6-5	TRBJ2-7	CASSYSRSYEQYF
TRBV7-2	TRBJ2-3	CASSTMRGVTDTQYF